The TCR beta chain described here comes from a study of OX40 agonist ivuxolimab in advanced cancers. Across the study: An anti-OX40 (CD134) antibody with agonistic activity, ivuxolimab, was administered to patients. Patients were infused with ivuxolimab every 2 weeks at 0.01 to 10 mg/kg. Eligibility admitted prior anti-PD-1, anti-PD-L1 or anti-CTLA-4 therapy; around 38% had some. Study results and caveats: Partial responders at 0.1-3.0 mg/kg showed near-lowest clonal expansion.

V shed 0 bases, J shed 3 bases, and the junction held 8 bases outside the gene matches. Germline V lookup: CDR1 SGHDT, CDR2 YYEEEE. The CDR3 contains 16 residues. As regards this clone: Its target is not known.

The table came from immunoSEQ multiplex PCR; TCRdb's copy has only in-frame clones and leaves some out. The profile shows about 48,000 clones, 80% to 90% of them singletons. This clonotype was sampled from an adult with an advanced solid tumor such as melanoma, head and neck, liver or kidney cancer. J is TRBJ2-7 and V is TRBV5-6, with TRBD2 matching over 8 bases. The starting material was CD4+ or CD8+ T cells sorted from blood, obtained in a trial of the OX40 agonist ivuxolimab. The CDR3: CASSLVSGRVFYEQYF. CDR3 in DNA: TGTGCCAGCAGCTTGGTTTCCGGGAGGGTTTTCTACGAGCAGTACTTC.